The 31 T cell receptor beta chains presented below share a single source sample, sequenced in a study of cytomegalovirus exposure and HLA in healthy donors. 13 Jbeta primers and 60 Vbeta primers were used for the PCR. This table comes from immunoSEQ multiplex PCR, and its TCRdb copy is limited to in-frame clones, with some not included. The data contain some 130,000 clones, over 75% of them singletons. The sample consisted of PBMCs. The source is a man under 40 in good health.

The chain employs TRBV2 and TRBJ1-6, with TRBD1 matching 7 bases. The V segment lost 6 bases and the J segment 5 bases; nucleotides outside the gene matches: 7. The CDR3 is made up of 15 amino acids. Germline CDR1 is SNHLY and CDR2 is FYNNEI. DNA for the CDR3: TGTGCCAGCAGCCAACAGGGGCACAATAATTCACCCCTCCACTTT. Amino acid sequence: CASSQQGHNNSPLHF. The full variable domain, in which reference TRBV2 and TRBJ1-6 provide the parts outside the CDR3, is EPEVTQTPSHQVTQMGQEVILRCVPISNHLYFYWYRQILGQKVEFLVSFYNNEISEKSEIFDDQFSVERPDGSNFTLKIRSTKLEDSAMYFCASSQQGHNNSPLHFGNGTRLTVT.

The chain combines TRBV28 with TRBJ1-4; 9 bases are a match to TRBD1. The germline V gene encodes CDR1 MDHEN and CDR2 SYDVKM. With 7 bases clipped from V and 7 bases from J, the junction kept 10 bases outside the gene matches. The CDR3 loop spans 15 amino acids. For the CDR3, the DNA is TGTGCCAGCATTCGAGGAGGGACAGGGACTGAAAAACTGTTTTTT. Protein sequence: CASIRGGTGTEKLFF.

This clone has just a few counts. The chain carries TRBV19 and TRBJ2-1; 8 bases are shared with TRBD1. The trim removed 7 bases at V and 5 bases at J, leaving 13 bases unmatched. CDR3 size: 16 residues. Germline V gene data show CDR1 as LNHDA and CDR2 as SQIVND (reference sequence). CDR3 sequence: CASTHQPGQENNEQFF. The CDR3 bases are TGTGCCAGTACCCACCAACCGGGACAGGAGAACAATGAGCAGTTCTTC.

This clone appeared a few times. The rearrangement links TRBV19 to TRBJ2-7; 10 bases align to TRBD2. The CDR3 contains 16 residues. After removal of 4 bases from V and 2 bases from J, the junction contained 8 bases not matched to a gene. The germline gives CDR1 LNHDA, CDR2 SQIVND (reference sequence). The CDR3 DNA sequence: TGTGCCAGTAGTACCCTTAGCGGGAGGAGGACCTACGAGCAGTACTTC. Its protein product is CASSTLSGRRTYEQYF. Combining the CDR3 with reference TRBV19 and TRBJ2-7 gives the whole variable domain DGGITQSPKYLFRKEGQNVTLSCEQNLNHDAMYWYRQDPGQGLRLIYYSQIVNDFQKGDIAEGYSVSREKKESFPLTVTSAQKNPTAFYLCASSTLSGRRTYEQYFGPGTRLTVT.

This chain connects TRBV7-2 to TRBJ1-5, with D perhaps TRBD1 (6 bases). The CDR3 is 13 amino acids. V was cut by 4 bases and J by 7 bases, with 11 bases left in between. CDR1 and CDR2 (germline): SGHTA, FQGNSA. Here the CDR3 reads CASSYLRGQPQHF. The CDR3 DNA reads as TGTGCCAGCAGCTACCTGAGGGGGCAGCCCCAGCATTTT.

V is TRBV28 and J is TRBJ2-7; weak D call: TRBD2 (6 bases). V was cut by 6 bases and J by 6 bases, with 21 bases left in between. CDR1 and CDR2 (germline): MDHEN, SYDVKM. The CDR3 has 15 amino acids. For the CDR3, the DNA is TGTGCCAGCAGCCGCCCGGGACTCCAGACCGGCGAGCAGTACTTC. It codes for CASSRPGLQTGEQYF.

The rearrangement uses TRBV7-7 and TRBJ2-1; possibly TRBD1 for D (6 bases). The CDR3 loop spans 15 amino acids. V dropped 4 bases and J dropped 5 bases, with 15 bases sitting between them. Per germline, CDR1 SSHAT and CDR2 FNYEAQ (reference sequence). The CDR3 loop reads CASSSRRRGNNEQFF. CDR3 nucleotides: TGTGCCAGCAGCTCCAGGAGAAGGGGGAACAATGAGCAGTTCTTC.

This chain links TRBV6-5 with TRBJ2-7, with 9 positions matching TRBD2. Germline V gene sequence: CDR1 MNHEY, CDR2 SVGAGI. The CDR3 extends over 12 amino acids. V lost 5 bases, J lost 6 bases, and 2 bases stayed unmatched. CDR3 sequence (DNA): TGTGCCAGCAGTCAGACTAGCGGCGAGCAGTACTTC. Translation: CASSQTSGEQYF.

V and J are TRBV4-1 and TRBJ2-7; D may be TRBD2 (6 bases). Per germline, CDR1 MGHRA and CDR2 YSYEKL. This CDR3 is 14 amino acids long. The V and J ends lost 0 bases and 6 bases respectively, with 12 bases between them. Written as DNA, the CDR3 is TGCGCCAGCAGCCAAGATCGCCGAGCGGGCGAGCAGTACTTC. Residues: CASSQDRRAGEQYF.

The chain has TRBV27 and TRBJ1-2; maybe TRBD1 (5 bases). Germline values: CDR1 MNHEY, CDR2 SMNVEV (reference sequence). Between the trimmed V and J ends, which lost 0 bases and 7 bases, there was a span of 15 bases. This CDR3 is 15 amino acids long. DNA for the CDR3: TGTGCCAGCAGTTTATCTCTTCAGGGATCTACTGGCTACACCTTC. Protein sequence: CASSLSLQGSTGYTF.

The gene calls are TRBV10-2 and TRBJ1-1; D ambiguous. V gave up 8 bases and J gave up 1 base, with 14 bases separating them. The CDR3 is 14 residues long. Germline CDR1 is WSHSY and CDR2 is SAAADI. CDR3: CASSRTGPNTEAFF. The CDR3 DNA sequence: TGCGCCAGCTCCCGAACCGGTCCGAACACTGAAGCTTTCTTT.

The CDR3 region has the DNA TGTGCCAGCAGTCTGGATCGGGACAGAAGAGAGACCCAGTACTTC. Translating it yields CASSLDRDRRETQYF. The chain employs TRBV5-6 and TRBJ2-5, with 7 bases aligning to TRBD1. This CDR3 has 15 residues. Losses at the gene ends were 5 bases for V and 4 bases for J; bases not matched to a gene: 11. Germline V lookup: CDR1 SGHDT, CDR2 YYEEEE.

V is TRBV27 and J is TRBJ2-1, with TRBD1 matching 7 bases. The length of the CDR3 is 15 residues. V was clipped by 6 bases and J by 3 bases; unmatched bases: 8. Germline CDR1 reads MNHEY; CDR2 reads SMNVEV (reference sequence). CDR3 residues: CASSSGTAVYNEQFF. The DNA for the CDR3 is TGTGCCAGCAGCTCCGGGACAGCGGTCTACAATGAGCAGTTCTTC.

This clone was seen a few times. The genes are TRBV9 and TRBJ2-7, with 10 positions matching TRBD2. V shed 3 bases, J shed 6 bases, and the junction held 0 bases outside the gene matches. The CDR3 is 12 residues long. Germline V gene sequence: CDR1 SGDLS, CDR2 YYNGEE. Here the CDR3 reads CASSASGSEQYF. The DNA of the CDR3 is TGTGCCAGCAGCGCTAGCGGGAGCGAGCAGTACTTC.

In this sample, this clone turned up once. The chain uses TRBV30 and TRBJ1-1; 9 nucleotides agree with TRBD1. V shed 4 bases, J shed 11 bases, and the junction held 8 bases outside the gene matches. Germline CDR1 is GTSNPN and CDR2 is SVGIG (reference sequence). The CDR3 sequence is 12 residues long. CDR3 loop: CAWTPGQGLAFF. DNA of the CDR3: TGTGCCTGGACCCCGGGACAGGGTTTGGCTTTCTTT.

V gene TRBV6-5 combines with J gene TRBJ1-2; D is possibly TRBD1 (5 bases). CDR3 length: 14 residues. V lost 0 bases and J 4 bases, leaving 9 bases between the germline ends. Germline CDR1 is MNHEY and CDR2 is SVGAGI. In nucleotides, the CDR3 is TGTGCCAGCAGTTACTCGAGCAGGGCCTATGGCTACACCTTC. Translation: CASSYSSRAYGYTF.

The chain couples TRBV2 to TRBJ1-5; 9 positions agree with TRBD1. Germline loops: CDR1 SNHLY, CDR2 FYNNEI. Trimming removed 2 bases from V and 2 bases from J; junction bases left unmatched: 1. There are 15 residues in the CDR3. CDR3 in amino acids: CASSEWTGGNQPQHF. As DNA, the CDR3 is TGTGCCAGCAGTGAATGGACAGGGGGCAATCAGCCCCAGCATTTT.

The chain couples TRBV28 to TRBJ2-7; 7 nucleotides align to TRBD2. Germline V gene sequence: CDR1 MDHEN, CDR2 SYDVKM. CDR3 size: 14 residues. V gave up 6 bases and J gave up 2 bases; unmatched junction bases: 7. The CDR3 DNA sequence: TGTGCCAGCAGGCGGGGGACGGCACCCTACGAGCAGTACTTC. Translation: CASRRGTAPYEQYF.

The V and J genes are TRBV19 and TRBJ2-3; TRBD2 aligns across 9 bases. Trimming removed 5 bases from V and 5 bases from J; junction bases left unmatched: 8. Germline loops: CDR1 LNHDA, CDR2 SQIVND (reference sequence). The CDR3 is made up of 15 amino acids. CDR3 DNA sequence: TGTGCCAGTAGTCGGGTAGCGGGAGTGGTAGATACGCAGTATTTT. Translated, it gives CASSRVAGVVDTQYF.

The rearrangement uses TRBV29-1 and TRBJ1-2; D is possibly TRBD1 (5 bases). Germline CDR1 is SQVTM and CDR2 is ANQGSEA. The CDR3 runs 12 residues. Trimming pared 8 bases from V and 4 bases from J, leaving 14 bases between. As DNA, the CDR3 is TGCAGCACCCGGGGGTCCGGCTATGGCTACACCTTC. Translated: CSTRGSGYGYTF. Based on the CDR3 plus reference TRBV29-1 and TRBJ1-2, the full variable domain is SAVISQKPSRDICQRGTSLTIQCQVDSQVTMMFWYRQQPGQSLTLIATANQGSEATYESGFVIDKFPISRPNLTFSTLTVSNMSPEDSSIYLCSTRGSGYGYTFGSGTRLTVV.

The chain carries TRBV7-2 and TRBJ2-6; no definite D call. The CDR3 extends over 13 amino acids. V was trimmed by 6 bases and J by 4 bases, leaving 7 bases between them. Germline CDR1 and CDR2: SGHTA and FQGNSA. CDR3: CASRQSGANVLTF. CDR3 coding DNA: TGTGCCAGCAGACAATCCGGGGCCAACGTCCTGACTTTC.

CDR3 bases: TGTGCCAGCAGACCACGGGCGTTGGGGCGGTACGAGCAGTACTTC. It codes for CASRPRALGRYEQYF. The gene calls are TRBV6-5 and TRBJ2-7; TRBD1 is a possible D gene (5 bases). Deletions cut 6 bases from V and 4 bases from J, with 19 bases between. The CDR3 runs to 15 residues. Germline V lookup: CDR1 MNHEY, CDR2 SVGAGI.

This CDR3 reads CASSVEGGDQPQHF. As DNA, the CDR3 is TGTGCCAGCAGCGTAGAAGGGGGGGACCAGCCCCAGCATTTT. The chain is built from TRBV9 and TRBJ1-5, with a possible D match to TRBD1 (6 bases). Trimming removed 0 bases from V and 7 bases from J, with 11 bases in between. Germline-derived CDR1 and CDR2 are SGDLS and YYNGEE. CDR3 length: 14 residues. The full variable domain, with the rest looked up from reference TRBV9 and TRBJ1-5, is DSGVTQTPKHLITATGQRVTLRCSPRSGDLSVYWYQQSLDQGLQFLIQYYNGEERAKGNILERFSAQQFPDLHSELNLSSLELGDSALYFCASSVEGGDQPQHFGDGTRLSIL.

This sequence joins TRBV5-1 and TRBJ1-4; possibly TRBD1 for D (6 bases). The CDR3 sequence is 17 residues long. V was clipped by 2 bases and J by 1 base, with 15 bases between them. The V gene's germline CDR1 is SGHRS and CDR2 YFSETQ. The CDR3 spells CASSFGQTLLTNEKLFF. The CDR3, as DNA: TGCGCCAGCAGCTTTGGACAGACCCTACTAACTAATGAAAAACTGTTTTTT.

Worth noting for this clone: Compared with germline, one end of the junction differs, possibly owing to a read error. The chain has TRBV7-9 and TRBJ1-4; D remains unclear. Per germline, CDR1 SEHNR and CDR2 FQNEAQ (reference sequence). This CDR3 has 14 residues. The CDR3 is CSSSLAGSGEKLFF. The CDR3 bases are TGTTCCAGCAGCTTAGCCGGGTCCGGTGAAAAACTGTTTTTT.

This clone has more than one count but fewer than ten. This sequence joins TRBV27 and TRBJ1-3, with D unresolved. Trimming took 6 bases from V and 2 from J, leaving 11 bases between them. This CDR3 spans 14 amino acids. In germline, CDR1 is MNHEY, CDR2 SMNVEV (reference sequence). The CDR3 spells CASRDQAAGNTIYF. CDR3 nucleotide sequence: TGTGCCAGCAGGGATCAGGCTGCTGGAAACACCATATATTTT.

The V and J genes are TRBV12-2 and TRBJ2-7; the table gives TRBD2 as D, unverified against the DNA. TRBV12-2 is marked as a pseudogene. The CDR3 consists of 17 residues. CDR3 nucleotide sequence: TGTGCAAGTCGCTTAGCGCAAGGACTAGCGGGATGCCCCGAGCAGTACTTC. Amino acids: CASRLAQGLAGCPEQYF.

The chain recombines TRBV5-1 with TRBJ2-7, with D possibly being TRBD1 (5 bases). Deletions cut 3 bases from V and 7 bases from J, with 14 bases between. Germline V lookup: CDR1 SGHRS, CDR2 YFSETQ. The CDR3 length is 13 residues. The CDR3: CASSSDGQGEQYF. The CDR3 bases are TGCGCCAGCAGCTCGGACGGGCAGGGAGAGCAGTACTTC.

The CDR3 DNA sequence: TGTGCCAGCAGTCCCACTAGCGGGGATTACAATGAGCAGTTCTTC. Translated, it gives CASSPTSGDYNEQFF. The chain joins TRBV6-6 to TRBJ2-1; 10 bases fit TRBD2. CDR3 size: 15 residues. CDR1 is MNHNY, CDR2 SVGAGI, per germline (reference sequence). Germline trimming cut 5 bases from V and 4 bases from J; bases unmatched to any gene: 5.

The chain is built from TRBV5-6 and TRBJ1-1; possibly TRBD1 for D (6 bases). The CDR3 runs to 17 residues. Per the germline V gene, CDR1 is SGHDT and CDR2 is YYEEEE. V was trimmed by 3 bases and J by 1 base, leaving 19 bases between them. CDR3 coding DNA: TGTGCCAGCAGCTCCAGGGGTTTATCGGCCAAGAACACTGAAGCTTTCTTT. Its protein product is CASSSRGLSAKNTEAFF.

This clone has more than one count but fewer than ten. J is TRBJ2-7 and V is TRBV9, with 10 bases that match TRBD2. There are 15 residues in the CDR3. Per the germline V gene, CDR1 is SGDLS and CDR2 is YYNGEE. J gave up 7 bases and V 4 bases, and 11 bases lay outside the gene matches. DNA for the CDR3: TGTGCCAGCAGCCCCCGACTAGCGGGTGGACGGGAGCAGTACTTC. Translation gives CASSPRLAGGREQYF.